This T cell receptor (beta chain) was documented in a study of T cell responses to AZD1222 COVID-19 vaccine. Study-level findings and limits: Among those given AZD1222, only five or six were seropositive at baseline.

Regarding this clone: What it binds is unknown.

Clones were sequenced by immunoSEQ multiplex PCR, and TCRdb holds only the in-frame ones, with some missing. This sample carries approximately 180,000 clones, 87% of them seen once, and the ten largest clones take 2.6%. The CDR3 is 13 amino acids. Germline CDR1 is SGHRS and CDR2 is YFSETQ. The germline V and J ends were trimmed by 5 bases and 6 bases, with 13 bases remaining between them. The TCR originated in an adult in good health. This chain connects TRBV5-1 to TRBJ2-3; weak D call: TRBD2 (5 bases). Specimen: peripheral blood, collected on day 0 of AZD1222 vaccination. CDR3 sequence: CASRSTGVDTQYF. The CDR3 DNA follows: TGCGCCAGCAGATCGACCGGGGTGGATACGCAGTATTTT.